The clone carrying this T cell receptor beta chain occurred many times. Its matching antigen is unknown. Building of the TCR beta libraries involved iRepertoire HTBI primers and Arm-PCR of CDR3 regions. Each CDR3 protein is one row after TCRdb ran MiXCR on the multiplex PCR reads. The repertoire includes 550,000 to 600,000 distinct CDR3 sequences, approximately 16% of them detected once, and approximately 12% sits in the top ten. This specimen comes from a study of regulatory T cells in long-lasting Graves disease. Study conclusions and caveats: Favoring TRBV28, TRBJ1-2 and TRBJ2-5 was a feature seen in persistent disease.

Specified time point: newly diagnosed GD, antithyroid drugs for less than 3 months. There was RNA extracted from PBMCs, and the TCR library was made from it. V shed 6 bases, J shed 4 bases, and the junction held 4 bases outside the gene matches. This CDR3 comprises 15 residues. Germline CDR1 reads SGHVS; CDR2 reads FQNEAQ. These data were likewise used in another study, on T cells in Graves' hyperthyroidism and ophthalmopathy.

The TCR originated in a man between 18 and 35 years old with Graves disease. Sequenced here: peripheral blood mononuclear cells (PBMCs), sampled at new diagnosis, from a patient treated with antithyroid drugs. The chain couples TRBV7-8 to TRBJ2-1, with 12 bases identical to TRBD2. CDR3 loop: CASSRTSGEYNEQFF. CDR3 nucleotides: TGTGCCAGCAGTCGGACTAGCGGGGAATACAATGAGCAGTTCTTC. The whole variable domain, filled in from reference TRBV7-8 and TRBJ2-1, reads GAGVSQSPRYKVAKRGQDVALRCDPISGHVSLFWYQQALGQGPEFLTYFQNEAQLDKSGLPSDRFFAERPEGSVSTLKIQRTQQEDSAVYLCASSRTSGEYNEQFFGPGTRLTVL.